Listed here are 11 T cell receptor beta chains from one sample, sequenced in a study of T cell repertoires in cytomegalovirus infection. Each CDR3 protein gets one entry after TCRdb re-called the reads with MiXCR. The table shows hundreds of thousands of distinct CDR3 sequences, with around 11% occurring only once. Sequences were obtained from PBMCs. The source of these receptors is a human donor in good health (CMV status not recorded). Some clones in this sample may be carry-over from other donors' samples.

This clonotype was counted at least ten times. The J gene is TRBJ2-3, the V gene TRBV7-3, with 11 bases identical to TRBD2. V trimming: 7 bases; J trimming: 6 bases; junction bases outside the gene matches: 6. Germline CDR1 SGHTA, CDR2 FQGTGA. The CDR3 is 14 residues long. CDR3 bases: TGTGCCAGCACCCCTAGCGGGAGGTTTGATACGCAGTATTTT. Translation: CASTPSGRFDTQYF.

This clonotype has at least ten counts. This sequence joins TRBV2 and TRBJ1-2; D is unresolved. CDR3 size: 11 residues. Germline V CDR1 and CDR2: SNHLY, FYNNEI. V was cut by 5 bases and J by 8 bases, with 9 bases left in between. CDR3 bases: TGTGCCAGCAGTTTGGAGGACGGCTACACCTTC. Amino acids: CASSLEDGYTF.

The V call is TRBV9, the J call TRBJ1-1; 9 positions match TRBD1. CDR3 size: 15 residues. Germline values: CDR1 SGDLS, CDR2 YYNGEE. V dropped 4 bases and J dropped 4; count of bases not matched to a gene: 8. The chain's CDR3 is CASSQTGGGGTEAFF. Written as DNA, the CDR3 is TGTGCCAGCAGCCAGACAGGGGGAGGAGGCACTGAAGCTTTCTTT.

The gene calls are TRBV5-1 and TRBJ1-2; D unclear. CDR3 length equals 13 residues. The V gene lost 0 bases and the J gene lost 5 bases, with 8 bases spanning the gap. CDR1 and CDR2 from the germline V gene are SGHRS and YFSETQ. The CDR3 coding sequence is TGCGCCAGCAGCTTGGAGGCCGATTATGGCTACACCTTC. This translates into CASSLEADYGYTF.

This clonotype was picked up many times. V is TRBV12-3 or TRBV12-4 and J is TRBJ2-7, with TRBD2 identical over 9 bases. The length of the CDR3 is 15 residues. J was trimmed by 3 bases and V by 5 bases; bases with no gene match: 8. CDR3 nucleotides: TGTGCCAGCAGTAGTAGCGGGAGTGGTAGCTACGAGCAGTACTTC. Protein: CASSSSGSGSYEQYF.

There are many counts of this clonotype. The chain joins TRBV3-1 to TRBJ2-3, with D perhaps matching TRBD1 (5 bases). The CDR3 consists of 13 residues. Germline V gene data show CDR1 as LGHDT and CDR2 as YNNKEL (reference sequence). V gave up 0 bases and J gave up 4 bases, with 5 bases separating them. The CDR3 sequence: CASSQEGADTQYF. CDR3 coding DNA: TGTGCCAGCAGCCAAGAAGGGGCAGATACGCAGTATTTT.

J is TRBJ2-1 and V is TRBV20-1; 10 bases are a match to TRBD1. The germline V gene encodes CDR1 DFQATT and CDR2 SNEGSKA (reference sequence). V lost 0 bases, J lost 4 bases, and 6 bases stayed unmatched. The CDR3 sequence is 16 residues long. The CDR3 DNA reads as TGCAGTGCTAGAGATCCGGGACAGGGGACTTACAATGAGCAGTTCTTC. Encoded protein: CSARDPGQGTYNEQFF.

The CDR3 region is CTRPSLALQETQYF. The CDR3 region has the DNA TGCACTCGTCCATCACTAGCTCTCCAAGAGACCCAGTACTTC. The chain links TRBV20-1 to TRBJ2-5; D perhaps matches TRBD2 (6 bases). CDR3 length equals 14 residues. Per the germline V gene, CDR1 is DFQATT and CDR2 is SNEGSKA (reference sequence).

In its sample, this clonotype was seen many times. The rearrangement joins TRBV7-8 to TRBJ2-1; 12 bases are a match to TRBD2. This CDR3 region has 16 residues. V shed 3 bases, J shed 7 bases, and the junction held 7 bases outside the gene matches. Germline V gene data show CDR1 as SGHVS and CDR2 as FQNEAQ. The CDR3 loop reads CASSFLSSGRENEQFF. CDR3 coding DNA: TGTGCCAGCAGCTTCCTTTCTAGCGGGAGGGAGAATGAGCAGTTCTTC.

This clonotype was counted many times. The chain joins TRBV19 to TRBJ1-2; TRBD1 matches 7 bases. The CDR3 has 16 residues. Trimming took 4 bases from V and 7 from J; bases not matched to a gene: 15. Looked up from germline, CDR1 is LNHDA and CDR2 is SQIVND (reference sequence). Here the CDR3 DNA reads TGTGCCAGTAGTAACACCTACCGTTACAGGGGCTCTGGCTACACCTTC. It encodes CASSNTYRYRGSGYTF.

V and J are TRBV9 and TRBJ1-4; 7 nucleotides agree with TRBD1. The CDR3 covers 15 residues. With 3 bases clipped from V and 3 bases from J, the junction kept 5 bases outside the gene matches. Germline V gives CDR1 SGDLS, CDR2 YYNGEE. CDR3 nucleotides: TGTGCCAGCAGCGATCACAGGGGTGCTAATGAAAAACTGTTTTTT. It encodes CASSDHRGANEKLFF.